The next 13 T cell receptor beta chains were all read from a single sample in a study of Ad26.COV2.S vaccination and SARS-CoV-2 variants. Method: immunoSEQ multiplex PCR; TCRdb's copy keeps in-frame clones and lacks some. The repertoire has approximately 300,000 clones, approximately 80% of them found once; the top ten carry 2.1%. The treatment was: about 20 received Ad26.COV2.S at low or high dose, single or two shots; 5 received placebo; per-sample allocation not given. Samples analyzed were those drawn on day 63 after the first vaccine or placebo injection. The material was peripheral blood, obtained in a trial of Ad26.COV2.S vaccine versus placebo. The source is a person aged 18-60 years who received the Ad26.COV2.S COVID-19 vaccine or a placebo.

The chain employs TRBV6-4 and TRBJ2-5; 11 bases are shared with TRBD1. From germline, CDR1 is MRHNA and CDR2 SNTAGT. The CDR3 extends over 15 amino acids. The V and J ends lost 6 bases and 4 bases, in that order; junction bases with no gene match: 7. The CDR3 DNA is TGTGCCAGCAGGGGGATAGGGACAGGGGGAGAGACCCAGTACTTC. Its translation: CASRGIGTGGETQYF.

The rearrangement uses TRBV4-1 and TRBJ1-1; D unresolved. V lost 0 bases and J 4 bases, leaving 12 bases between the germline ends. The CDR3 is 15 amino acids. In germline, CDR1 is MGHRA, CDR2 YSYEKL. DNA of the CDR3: TGCGCCAGCAGCCAAGATGCGGGTCCATTCACTGAAGCTTTCTTT. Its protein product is CASSQDAGPFTEAFF.

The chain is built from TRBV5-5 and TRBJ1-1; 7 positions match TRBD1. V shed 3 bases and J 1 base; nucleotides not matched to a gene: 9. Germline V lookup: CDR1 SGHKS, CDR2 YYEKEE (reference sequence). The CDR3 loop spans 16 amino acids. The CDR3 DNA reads TGTGCCAGCAGCTGGTACGACAGGGAACCGAACACTGAAGCTTTCTTT. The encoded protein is CASSWYDREPNTEAFF. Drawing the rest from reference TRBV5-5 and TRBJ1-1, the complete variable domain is DAGVTQSPTHLIKTRGQQVTLRCSPISGHKSVSWYQQVLGQGPQFIFQYYEKEERGRGNFPDRFSARQFPNYSSELNVNALLLGDSALYLCASSWYDREPNTEAFFGQGTRLTVV.

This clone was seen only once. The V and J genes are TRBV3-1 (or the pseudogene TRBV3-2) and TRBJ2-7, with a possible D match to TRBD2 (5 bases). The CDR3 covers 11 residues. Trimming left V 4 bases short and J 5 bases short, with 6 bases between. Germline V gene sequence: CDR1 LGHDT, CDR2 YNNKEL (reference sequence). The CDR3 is CASSPGNEQYF. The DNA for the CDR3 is TGTGCCAGCAGCCCCGGGAACGAGCAGTACTTC.

CDR3 loop: CASSLRASPPEAFF. In DNA form, the CDR3 reads TGTGCCAGCAGCCTCAGGGCCTCCCCTCCTGAAGCTTTCTTT. The chain links TRBV11-2 to TRBJ1-1; a weak D match, TRBD1 (5 bases). Germline V lookup: CDR1 SGHAT, CDR2 FQNNGV. The ends were cut back, 5 bases at V and 6 bases at J, with 16 bases in the middle. The CDR3 runs to 14 residues. The variable domain in full, completed from reference TRBV11-2 and TRBJ1-1, reads EAGVAQSPRYKIIEKRQSVAFWCNPISGHATLYWYQQILGQGPKLLIQFQNNGVVDDSQLPKDRFSAERLKGVDSTLKIQPAKLEDSAVYLCASSLRASPPEAFFGQGTRLTVV.

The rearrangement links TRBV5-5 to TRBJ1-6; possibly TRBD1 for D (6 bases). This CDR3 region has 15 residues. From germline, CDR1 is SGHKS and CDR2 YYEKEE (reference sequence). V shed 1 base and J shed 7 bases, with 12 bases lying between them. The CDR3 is CASSLTGSENSPLHF. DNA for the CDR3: TGTGCCAGCAGCTTGACAGGGTCTGAGAATTCACCCCTCCACTTT.

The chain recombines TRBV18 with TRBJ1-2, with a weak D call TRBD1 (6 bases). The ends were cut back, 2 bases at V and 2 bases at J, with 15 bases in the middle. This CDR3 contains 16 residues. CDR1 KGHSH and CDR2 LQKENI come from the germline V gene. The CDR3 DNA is TGTGCCAGCTCACCAAACCCTTCTGGGACAAACTATGGCTACACCTTC. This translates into CASSPNPSGTNYGYTF.

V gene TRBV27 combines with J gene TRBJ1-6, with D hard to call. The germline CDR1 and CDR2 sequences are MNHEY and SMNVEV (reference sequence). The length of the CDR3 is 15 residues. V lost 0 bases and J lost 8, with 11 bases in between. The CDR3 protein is CASSLSRDLDSPLHF. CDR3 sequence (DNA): TGTGCCAGCAGTTTATCGCGGGATTTGGATTCACCCCTCCACTTT.

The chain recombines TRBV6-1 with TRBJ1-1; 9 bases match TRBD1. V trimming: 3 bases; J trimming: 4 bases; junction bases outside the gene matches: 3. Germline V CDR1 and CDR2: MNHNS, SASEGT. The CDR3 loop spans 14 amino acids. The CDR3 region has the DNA TGTGCCAGCAGTGACACAGGGGGCCGCACTGAAGCTTTCTTT. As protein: CASSDTGGRTEAFF.

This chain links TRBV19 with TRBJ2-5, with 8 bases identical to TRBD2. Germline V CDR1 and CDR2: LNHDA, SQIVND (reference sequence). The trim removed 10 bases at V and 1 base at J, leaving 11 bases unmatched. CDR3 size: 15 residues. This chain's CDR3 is CATTRASGSQETQYF. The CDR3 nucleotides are TGTGCCACCACCCGGGCTAGCGGGTCCCAAGAGACCCAGTACTTC. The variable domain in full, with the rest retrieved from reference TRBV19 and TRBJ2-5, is DGGITQSPKYLFRKEGQNVTLSCEQNLNHDAMYWYRQDPGQGLRLIYYSQIVNDFQKGDIAEGYSVSREKKESFPLTVTSAQKNPTAFYLCATTRASGSQETQYFGPGTRLLVL.

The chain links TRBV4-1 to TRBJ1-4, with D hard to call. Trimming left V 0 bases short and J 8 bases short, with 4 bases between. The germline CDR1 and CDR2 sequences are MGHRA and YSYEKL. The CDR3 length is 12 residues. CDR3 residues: CASSQDWEKLFF. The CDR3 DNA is TGCGCCAGCAGCCAAGACTGGGAAAAACTGTTTTTT.

CDR3 sequence: CASSLGDRGSRDQETQYF. For the CDR3, the DNA is TGTGCCAGCAGCTTGGGGGACAGGGGGTCCCGAGATCAAGAGACCCAGTACTTC. The rearrangement joins TRBV5-8 to TRBJ2-5; 11 bases map to TRBD1. Germline loops: CDR1 SGHTS, CDR2 YDEGEE. The CDR3 runs to 18 residues. Unmatched junction bases numbered 9, after V lost 0 bases and J lost 2 bases.

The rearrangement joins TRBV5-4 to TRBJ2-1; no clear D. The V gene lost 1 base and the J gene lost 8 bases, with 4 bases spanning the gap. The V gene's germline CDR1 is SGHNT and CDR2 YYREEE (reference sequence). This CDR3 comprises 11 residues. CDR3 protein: CASSLNDEQFF. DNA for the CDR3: TGTGCCAGCAGCTTGAATGATGAGCAGTTCTTC.